What follows describes a single TCR beta chain. The junction had 8 bases not matched to a gene; V was cut back by 4 bases and J by 5 bases. This CDR3 contains 15 residues. Germline V gene sequence: CDR1 LNHDA, CDR2 SQIVND (reference sequence). The data were obtained in a study of blood T cell repertoires in COVID-19. Data came from immunoSEQ multiplex PCR; TCRdb stores just in-frame clones and leaves some out. The table includes approximately 100,000 clones, over 75% detected once. The V gene is TRBV19, the J gene TRBJ1-5; 7 bases match TRBD1. Sequenced input: peripheral blood. This TCR was recovered from a human donor in a cohort sampled during active or convalescent COVID-19. CDR3 DNA sequence: TGTGCCAGTAGTACCACGGGACAGACCGATCAGCCCCAGCATTTT. Translating it yields CASSTTGQTDQPQHF.